The sample holds a few counts of the clone carrying this T cell receptor beta chain. Its antigen is unknown. The CDR3 contains 14 residues. Per germline, CDR1 SNHLY and CDR2 FYNNEI. The ends were cut back, 6 bases at V and 8 bases at J, with 16 bases in the middle. This record comes from a study of cytomegalovirus exposure and HLA in healthy donors. Overall study: A preliminary data release comprised around 85 million unique TCRs obtained from HLA-typed donors. Of all 400 or so donors who were genotyped, roughly 81% belonged to the Caucasian-associated ancestry cluster.

60 Vbeta and 13 Jbeta primers were used in PCR. Clones were read by immunoSEQ multiplex PCR, and TCRdb kept only the in-frame ones, dropping some. Counted here are under 200,000 clones, roughly 71% occurring once; the ten biggest clones make up about 2.7%. Whole-study results and caveats: Reported results showed that the classifier diagnosed cytomegalovirus status with high specificity and sensitivity. Analysis was carried out at a later point, and it linked a missense DCLRE1C variant to TCR beta V- and J-gene trimming.

This clonotype originated in a woman aged 45 to 65 in good health and CMV-seropositive. Input material: PBMCs. V is TRBV2 and J is TRBJ1-4, with D maybe TRBD1 (5 bases). CDR3 sequence reads: CASRGQGKVEKLFF. The DNA for the CDR3 is TGTGCCAGCAGGGGCCAGGGAAAAGTGGAAAAACTGTTTTTT. The full variable domain, its missing parts supplied by reference TRBV2 and TRBJ1-4, is EPEVTQTPSHQVTQMGQEVILRCVPISNHLYFYWYRQILGQKVEFLVSFYNNEISEKSEIFDDQFSVERPDGSNFTLKIRSTKLEDSAMYFCASRGQGKVEKLFFGSGTQLSVL.